This T cell receptor (beta chain) appears in the sequencing data of a study of vaccination and CD4 T cells after COVID-19. Whole-study findings and limits: Looking at convalescent patients, a median approximately 86% of reactive clones were present only post-vaccination. Median SARS-CoV-2-reactive clonotype numbers rose nonsignificantly, roughly 21 to 38.

The treatment was: roughly ten-day PBMC culture with coronavirus spike peptide pools or control peptides (ViraFEST assay). ViraFEST sequenced TCRs after peptide-pool expansion of antigen-specific T cells. V lost 4 bases to trimming and J lost 1 base, with 11 bases between them. The CDR3 runs 15 residues. An Oncomine TCR Beta short-read assay was used to sequence the DNA from cultured CD4+ T cells. DNA came from CD4+ T cells after culture. TCRdb independently ran MiXCR on the PCR reads; one entry per CDR3 protein. The repertoire includes approximately 12,000 distinct CDR3 sequences, roughly 51% of them detected once, and 30% sits in the top ten. Notes on this clonotype: What it binds is not known.

The V call is TRBV12-3 or TRBV12-4, the J call TRBJ2-1; D is perhaps TRBD1 (6 bases). The clonotype comes from a human donor who had recovered from COVID-19. The sample consisted of CD4+ T cells from blood, cultured in vitro. The CDR3 DNA reads TGTGCCAGCAGTTCAGGGGCCCTATCCTACAATGAGCAGTTCTTC. Translated, it gives CASSSGALSYNEQFF.